A selection of T cell receptor beta chains follows, all from one sample in a study of neurological immune-mediated disorders. TCRdb re-derived calls from the 5' RACE reads in MiXCR, one entry per CDR3 protein. The data show 20,000 to 25,000 distinct CDR3 sequences, 17% seen once. The sample taken for sequencing was CD8+ T cells from blood. These receptors all stem from a woman in her late teens or twenties with multiple sclerosis. CDR3s include the opening cysteine and the closing phenylalanine or tryptophan. A D gene is named only where the DNA matches it firmly. For some rows the clone size is stated as once, few or many, or as a class when expanded; others skip it.

-,TRBV5-8,11,TRBJ2-1,many,CASSLKVEQFF,TGTGCCAGCAGCTTGAAGGTTGAGCAGTTCTTC
TRBD1,TRBV20-1,14,TRBJ2-1,medium-sized,CSAPGTGGFYEQFF,TGCAGTGCGCCGGGGACAGGGGGTTTCTATGAGCAGTTCTTC
-,TRBV7-8,15,TRBJ2-3,many,CASSLLAVSTDTQYF,TGTGCCAGCAGCTTACTGGCGGTTAGCACAGATACGCAGTATTTT
-,TRBV5-1,15,TRBJ2-7,many,CASSPRDRSFYEQYF,TGCGCCAGCAGCCCGCGGGACAGAAGCTTCTACGAGCAGTACTTC
-,TRBV5-1,13,TRBJ1-2,once,CASSADRGDGYTF,TGCGCCAGCAGCGCGGACCGGGGAGATGGCTACACCTTC
-,TRBV19,13,TRBJ1-1,many,CASSRVLNTEAFF,TGTGCCAGTAGCAGGGTATTGAACACTGAAGCTTTCTTT
-,TRBV3-1,15,TRBJ2-5,medium-sized,CASSPYFGLRETQYF,TGTGCCAGCAGCCCCTACTTCGGATTAAGGGAGACCCAGTACTTC
-,TRBV7-2,15,TRBJ2-3,-,CASSSREDGGDTQYF,TGTGCCAGCAGCTCTCGAGAGGACGGGGGAGATACGCAGTATTTT
TRBD2,TRBV12-3/TRBV12-4,15,TRBJ2-3,many,CASSPIAGGTDTQYF,TGTGCCAGCAGTCCCATAGCGGGGGGCACAGATACGCAGTATTTT
TRBD2,TRBV20-1,17,TRBJ2-5,many,CSAIGLAGGPIQETQYF,TGCAGTGCCATAGGACTAGCGGGAGGGCCGATCCAAGAGACCCAGTACTTC
TRBD2,TRBV2,15,TRBJ2-3,-,CASSQSRGSTDTQYF,TGTGCCAGCAGCCAGTCGCGGGGGAGCACAGATACGCAGTATTTT
TRBD1,TRBV9,16,TRBJ2-1,many,CASSVAGTGGYIEQFF,TGTGCCAGCAGCGTAGCTGGGACAGGGGGGTACATTGAGCAGTTCTTC
-,TRBV30,14,TRBJ2-1,many,CAWAQGTIYDEQFF,TGTGCCTGGGCACAGGGGACTATTTATGATGAGCAGTTCTTC
-,TRBV5-1,12,TRBJ2-3,many,CASRQGTDTQYF,TGCGCCAGCAGACAGGGCACAGATACGCAGTATTTT
-,TRBV29-1,9,TRBJ1-2,-,CSVDNGYTF,TGCAGCGTTGATAATGGCTACACCTTC
-,TRBV25-1,14,TRBJ1-2,many,CASSELLASDGYTF,TGTGCCAGCAGTGAATTGCTGGCGAGCGATGGCTACACCTTC
-,TRBV29-1,12,TRBJ2-5,-,CSVDPGKETQYF,TGCAGCGTTGATCCAGGGAAAGAGACCCAGTACTTC